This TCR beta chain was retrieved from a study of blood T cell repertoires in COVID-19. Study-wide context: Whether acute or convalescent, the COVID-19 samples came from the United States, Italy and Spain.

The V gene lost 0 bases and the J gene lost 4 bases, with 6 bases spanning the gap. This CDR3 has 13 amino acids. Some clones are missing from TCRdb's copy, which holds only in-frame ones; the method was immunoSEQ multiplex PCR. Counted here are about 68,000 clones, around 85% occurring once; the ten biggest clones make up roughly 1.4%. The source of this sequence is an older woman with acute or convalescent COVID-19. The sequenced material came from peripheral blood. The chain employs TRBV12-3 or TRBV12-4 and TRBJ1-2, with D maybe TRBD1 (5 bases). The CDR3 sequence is CASSLAGPYGYTF. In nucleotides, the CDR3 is TGTGCCAGCAGTTTAGCGGGGCCCTATGGCTACACCTTC.